The entry below gives a single T cell receptor beta chain sequence along with its context. The antigen remains unidentified. Other DNA sequences of this sample code for an identical CDR3. The data belong to a study of shared clonotypes between healthy human individuals. Deep-level running was used for the assay. In the source study's methods: ImmunoSEQ output held junction-only sequences without quality scores, so filtering differed. This table comes from immunoSEQ multiplex PCR, and its TCRdb copy is limited to in-frame clones, with some not included. The DNA was the basis for D and trimming; V, J and clone size are from that table. The sample gives 2 million to 2.5 million clones, approximately 94% of which show up once; roughly 0.13% is in the top ten. Study-wide points: Several donors showed sharing of approximately 5% of naive CD4 clonotypes. Memory subsets generally showed lower estimated richness than naive subsets.

The clonotype was recovered from a young man in good health. Sequencing was done on a sample of naive CD4+ T cells sorted from blood. The subset was: CD45RA+ positively selected.

The chain's CDR3 is CASSLVANTGELFF. CDR3 nucleotides: TGTGCCAGCAGCTTAGTTGCGAACACCGGGGAGCTGTTTTTT. The chain carries TRBV7-2 and TRBJ2-2; D is undetermined. The CDR3 covers 14 residues. Germline V gene lookup returns CDR1 SGHTA and CDR2 FQGNSA. V lost 1 base and J lost 0, with 3 bases in between.